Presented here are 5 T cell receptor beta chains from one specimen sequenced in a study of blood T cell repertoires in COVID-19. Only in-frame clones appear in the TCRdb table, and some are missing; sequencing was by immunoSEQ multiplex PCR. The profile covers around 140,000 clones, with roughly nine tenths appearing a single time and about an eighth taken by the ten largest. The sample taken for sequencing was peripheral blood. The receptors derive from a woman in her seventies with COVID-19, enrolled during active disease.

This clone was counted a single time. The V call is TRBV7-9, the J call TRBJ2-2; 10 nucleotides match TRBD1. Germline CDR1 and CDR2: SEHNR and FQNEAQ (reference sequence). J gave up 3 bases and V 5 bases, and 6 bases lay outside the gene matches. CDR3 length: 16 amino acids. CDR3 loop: CASSPVGQGDTGELFF. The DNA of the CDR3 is TGTGCCAGCAGCCCGGTAGGACAGGGGGACACCGGGGAGCTGTTTTTT. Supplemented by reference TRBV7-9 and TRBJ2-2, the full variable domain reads DTGVSQNPRHKITKRGQNVTFRCDPISEHNRLYWYRQTLGQGPEFLTYFQNEAQLEKSRLLSDRFSAERPKGSFSTLEIQRTEQGDSAMYLCASSPVGQGDTGELFFGEGSRLTVL.

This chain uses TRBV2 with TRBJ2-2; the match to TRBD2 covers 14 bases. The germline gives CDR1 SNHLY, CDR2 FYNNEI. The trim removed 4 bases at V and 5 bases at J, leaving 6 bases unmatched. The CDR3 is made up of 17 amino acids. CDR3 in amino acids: CASSAWTSGGRTGELFF. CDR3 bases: TGTGCCAGCAGTGCCTGGACTAGCGGGGGGCGTACCGGGGAGCTGTTTTTT. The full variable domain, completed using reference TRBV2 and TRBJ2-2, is EPEVTQTPSHQVTQMGQEVILRCVPISNHLYFYWYRQILGQKVEFLVSFYNNEISEKSEIFDDQFSVERPDGSNFTLKIRSTKLEDSAMYFCASSAWTSGGRTGELFFGEGSRLTVL.

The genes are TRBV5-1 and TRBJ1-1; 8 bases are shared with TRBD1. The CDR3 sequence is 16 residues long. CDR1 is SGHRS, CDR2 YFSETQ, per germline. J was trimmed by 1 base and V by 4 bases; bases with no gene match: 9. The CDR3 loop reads CASSPGAGGRNTEAFF. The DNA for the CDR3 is TGCGCCAGCAGCCCAGGCGCAGGGGGCAGGAACACTGAAGCTTTCTTT. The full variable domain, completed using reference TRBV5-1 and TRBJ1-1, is KAGVTQTPRYLIKTRGQQVTLSCSPISGHRSVSWYQQTPGQGLQFLFEYFSETQRNKGNFPGRFSGRQFSNSRSEMNVSTLELGDSALYLCASSPGAGGRNTEAFFGQGTRLTVV.

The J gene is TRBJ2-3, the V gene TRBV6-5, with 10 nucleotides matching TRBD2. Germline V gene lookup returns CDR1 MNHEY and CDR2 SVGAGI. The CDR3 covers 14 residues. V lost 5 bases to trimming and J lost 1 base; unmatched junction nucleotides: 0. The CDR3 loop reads CASSLAGGTDTQYF. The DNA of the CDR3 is TGTGCCAGCAGTCTAGCGGGGGGCACAGATACGCAGTATTTT.

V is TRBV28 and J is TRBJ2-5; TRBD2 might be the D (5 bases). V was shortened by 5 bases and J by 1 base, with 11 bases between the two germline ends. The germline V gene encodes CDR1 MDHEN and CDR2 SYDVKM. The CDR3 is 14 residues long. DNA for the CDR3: TGTGCCAGCAGTCAGGAGGCAGTCCAAGAGACCCAGTACTTC. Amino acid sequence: CASSQEAVQETQYF. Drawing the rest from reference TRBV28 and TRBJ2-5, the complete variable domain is DVKVTQSSRYLVKRTGEKVFLECVQDMDHENMFWYRQDPGLGLRLIYFSYDVKMKEKGDIPEGYSVSREKKERFSLILESASTNQTSMYLCASSQEAVQETQYFGPGTRLLVL.